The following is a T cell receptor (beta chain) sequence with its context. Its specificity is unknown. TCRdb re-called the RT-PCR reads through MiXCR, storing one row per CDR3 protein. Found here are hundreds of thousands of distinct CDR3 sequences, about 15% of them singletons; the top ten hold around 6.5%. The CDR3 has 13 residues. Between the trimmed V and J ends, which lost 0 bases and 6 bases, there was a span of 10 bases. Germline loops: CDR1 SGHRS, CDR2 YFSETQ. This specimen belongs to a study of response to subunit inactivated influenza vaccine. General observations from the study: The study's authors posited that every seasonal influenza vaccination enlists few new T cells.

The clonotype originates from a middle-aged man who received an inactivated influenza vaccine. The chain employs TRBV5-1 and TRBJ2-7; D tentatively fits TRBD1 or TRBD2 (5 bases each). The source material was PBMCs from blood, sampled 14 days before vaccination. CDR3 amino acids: CASSLASGTEQYF. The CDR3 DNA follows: TGCGCCAGCAGCTTGGCCTCGGGGACCGAGCAGTACTTC.